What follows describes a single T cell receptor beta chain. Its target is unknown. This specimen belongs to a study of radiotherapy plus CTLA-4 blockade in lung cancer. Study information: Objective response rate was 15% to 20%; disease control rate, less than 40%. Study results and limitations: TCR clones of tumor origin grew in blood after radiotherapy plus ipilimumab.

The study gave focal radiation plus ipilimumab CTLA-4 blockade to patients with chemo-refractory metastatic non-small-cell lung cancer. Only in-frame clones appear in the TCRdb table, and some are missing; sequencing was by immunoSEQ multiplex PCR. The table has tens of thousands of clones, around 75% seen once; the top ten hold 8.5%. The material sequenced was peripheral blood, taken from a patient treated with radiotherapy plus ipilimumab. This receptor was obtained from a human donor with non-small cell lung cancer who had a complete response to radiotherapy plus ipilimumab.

CDR3 amino acids: CASSSSRTGGYGYTF. The DNA of the CDR3 is TGTGCCAGCAGCTCCAGTCGGACAGGGGGCTATGGCTACACCTTC. The V gene is TRBV7-8, the J gene TRBJ1-2; TRBD1 matches at 10 bases. Germline assignment: CDR1 SGHVS and CDR2 FQNEAQ. CDR3 length: 15 amino acids. Trimming took 4 bases from V and 4 from J; bases not matched to a gene: 6.